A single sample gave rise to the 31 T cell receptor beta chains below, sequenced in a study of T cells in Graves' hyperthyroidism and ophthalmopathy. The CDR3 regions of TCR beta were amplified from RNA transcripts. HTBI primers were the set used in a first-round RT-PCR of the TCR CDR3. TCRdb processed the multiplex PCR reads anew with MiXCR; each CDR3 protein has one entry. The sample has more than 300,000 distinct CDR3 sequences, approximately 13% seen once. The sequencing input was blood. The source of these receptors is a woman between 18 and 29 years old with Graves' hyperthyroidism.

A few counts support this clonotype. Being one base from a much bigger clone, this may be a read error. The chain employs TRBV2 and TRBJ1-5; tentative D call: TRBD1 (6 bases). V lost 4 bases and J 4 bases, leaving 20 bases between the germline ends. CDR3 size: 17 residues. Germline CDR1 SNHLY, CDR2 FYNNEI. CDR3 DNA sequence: TGTGCCAGCAGTGGGGAAGGGGGTGGGGACCCTAATCAGCCCCAGCATTTT. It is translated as CASSGEGGGDPNQPQHF. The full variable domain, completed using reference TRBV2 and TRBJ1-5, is EPEVTQTPSHQVTQMGQEVILRCVPISNHLYFYWYRQILGQKVEFLVSFYNNEISEKSEIFDDQFSVERPDGSNFTLKIRSTKLEDSAMYFCASSGEGGGDPNQPQHFGDGTRLSIL.

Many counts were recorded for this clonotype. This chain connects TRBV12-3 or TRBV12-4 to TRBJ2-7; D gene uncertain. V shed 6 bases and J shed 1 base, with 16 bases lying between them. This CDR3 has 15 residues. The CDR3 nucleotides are TGTGCCAGCAGCGAAACCCGGGCCTTATCCTACGAGCAGTACTTC. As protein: CASSETRALSYEQYF.

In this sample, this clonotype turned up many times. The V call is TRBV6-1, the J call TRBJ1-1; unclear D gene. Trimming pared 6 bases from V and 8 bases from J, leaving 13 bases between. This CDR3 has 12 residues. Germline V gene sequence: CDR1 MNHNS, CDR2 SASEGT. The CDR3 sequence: CASRSQSVEAFF. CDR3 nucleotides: TGTGCCAGCAGGAGCCAGAGTGTGGAAGCTTTCTTT.

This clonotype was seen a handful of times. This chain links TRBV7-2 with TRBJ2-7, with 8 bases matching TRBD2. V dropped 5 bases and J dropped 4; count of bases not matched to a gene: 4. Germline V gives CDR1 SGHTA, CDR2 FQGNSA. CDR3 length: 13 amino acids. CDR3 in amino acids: CASSARGGYEQYF. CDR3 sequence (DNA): TGTGCCAGCAGCGCTCGGGGGGGGTACGAGCAGTACTTC.

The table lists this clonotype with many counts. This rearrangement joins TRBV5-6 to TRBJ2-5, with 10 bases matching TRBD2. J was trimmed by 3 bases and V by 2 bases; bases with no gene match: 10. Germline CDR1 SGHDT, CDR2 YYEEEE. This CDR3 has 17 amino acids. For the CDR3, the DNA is TGTGCCAGCAGCTTTGCGCTAGCGGGAGTTAGAGAAGAGACCCAGTACTTC. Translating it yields CASSFALAGVREETQYF.

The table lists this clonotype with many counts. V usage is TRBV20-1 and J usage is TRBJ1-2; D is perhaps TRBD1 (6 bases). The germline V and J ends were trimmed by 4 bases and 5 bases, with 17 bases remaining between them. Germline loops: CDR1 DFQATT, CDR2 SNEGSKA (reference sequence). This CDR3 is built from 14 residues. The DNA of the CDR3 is TGCAGTGCTACTCGACTGGACAGAAAGTATGGCTACACCTTC. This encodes CSATRLDRKYGYTF.

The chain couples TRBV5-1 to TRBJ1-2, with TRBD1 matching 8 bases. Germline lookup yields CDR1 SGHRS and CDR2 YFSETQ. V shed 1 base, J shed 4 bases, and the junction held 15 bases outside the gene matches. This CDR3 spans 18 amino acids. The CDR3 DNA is TGCGCCAGCAGCTTGTCCGGGCAGGGGGCAAATGGGCCCTATGGCTACACCTTC. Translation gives CASSLSGQGANGPYGYTF.

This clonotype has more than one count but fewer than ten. CDR3 amino acids: CAISETHGVGAIPYEQYF. For the CDR3, the DNA is TGTGCCATCAGTGAGACCCACGGGGTGGGGGCGATTCCCTACGAGCAGTACTTC. The chain has TRBV10-3 and TRBJ2-7; D perhaps matches TRBD1 (6 bases). Germline V gene lookup returns CDR1 ENHRY and CDR2 SYGVKD. The V end lost 2 bases, the J end lost 2 bases, and 22 bases lay between the germline ends. This CDR3 is built from 18 residues.

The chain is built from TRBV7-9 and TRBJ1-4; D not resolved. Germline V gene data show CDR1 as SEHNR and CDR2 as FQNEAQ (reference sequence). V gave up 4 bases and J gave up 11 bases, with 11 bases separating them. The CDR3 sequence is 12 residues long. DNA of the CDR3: TGTGCCAGCAGCTCGCCGACGGGGAAACTGTTTTTT. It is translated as CASSSPTGKLFF.

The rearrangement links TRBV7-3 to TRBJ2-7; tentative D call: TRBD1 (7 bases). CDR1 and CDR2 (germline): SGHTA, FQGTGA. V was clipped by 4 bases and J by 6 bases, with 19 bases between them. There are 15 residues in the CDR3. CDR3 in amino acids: CASSSTGFLGGEQYF. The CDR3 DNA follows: TGTGCCAGCAGCTCGACAGGGTTCCTCGGGGGCGAGCAGTACTTC.

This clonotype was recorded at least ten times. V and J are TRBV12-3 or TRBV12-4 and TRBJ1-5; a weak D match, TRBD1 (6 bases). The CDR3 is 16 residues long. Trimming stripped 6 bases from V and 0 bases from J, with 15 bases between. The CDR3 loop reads CASSRGGRNSNQPQHF. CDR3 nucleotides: TGTGCCAGCAGCCGAGGGGGACGGAATAGCAATCAGCCCCAGCATTTT.

DNA of the CDR3: TGTGCCAGCAGCCCCAGACAGGCCGATAATTCACCCCTCCACTTT. The encoded protein is CASSPRQADNSPLHF. The V gene is TRBV14, the J gene TRBJ1-6; the D gene is possibly TRBD1 (6 bases). Trimming removed 4 bases from V and 5 bases from J, with 12 bases in between. Germline V gene sequence: CDR1 SGHDN, CDR2 FVKESK. The CDR3 extends over 15 amino acids.

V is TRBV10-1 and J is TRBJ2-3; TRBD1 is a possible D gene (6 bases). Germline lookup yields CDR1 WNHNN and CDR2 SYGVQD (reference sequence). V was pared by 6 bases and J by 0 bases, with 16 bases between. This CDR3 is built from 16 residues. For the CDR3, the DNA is TGCGCCAGCAGCTCCTCCGGGACATCTAGCACAGATACGCAGTATTTT. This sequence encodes CASSSSGTSSTDTQYF.

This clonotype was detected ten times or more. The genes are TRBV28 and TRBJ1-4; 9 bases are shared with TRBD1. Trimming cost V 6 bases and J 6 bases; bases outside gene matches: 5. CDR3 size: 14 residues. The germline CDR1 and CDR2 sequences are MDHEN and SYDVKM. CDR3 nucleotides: TGTGCCAGCAGGTTACAGGGGGCTGATGAAAAACTGTTTTTT. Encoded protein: CASRLQGADEKLFF.

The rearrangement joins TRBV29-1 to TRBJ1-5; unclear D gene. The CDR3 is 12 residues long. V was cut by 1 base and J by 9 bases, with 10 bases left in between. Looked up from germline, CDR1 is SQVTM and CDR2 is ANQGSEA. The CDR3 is CSVEVGWGPQHF. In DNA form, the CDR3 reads TGCAGCGTTGAAGTGGGGTGGGGGCCCCAGCATTTT.

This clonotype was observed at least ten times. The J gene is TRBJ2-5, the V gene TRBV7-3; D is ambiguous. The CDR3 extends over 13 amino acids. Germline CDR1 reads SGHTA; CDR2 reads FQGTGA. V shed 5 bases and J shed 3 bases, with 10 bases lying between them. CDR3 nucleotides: TGTGCCAGCAGCCTGGAAAGTGAAGAGACCCAGTACTTC. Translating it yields CASSLESEETQYF.

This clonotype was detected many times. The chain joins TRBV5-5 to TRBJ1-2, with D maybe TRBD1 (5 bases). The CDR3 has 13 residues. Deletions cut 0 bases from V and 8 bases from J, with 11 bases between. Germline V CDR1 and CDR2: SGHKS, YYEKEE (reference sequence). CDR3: CASSLARERGYTF. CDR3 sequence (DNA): TGTGCCAGCAGCTTGGCCAGGGAGCGGGGCTACACCTTC.

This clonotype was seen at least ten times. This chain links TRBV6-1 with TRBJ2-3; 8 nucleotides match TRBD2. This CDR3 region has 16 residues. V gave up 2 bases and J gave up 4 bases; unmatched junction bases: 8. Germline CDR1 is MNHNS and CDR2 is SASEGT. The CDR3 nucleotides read TGTGCCAGCAGTGAAAGGGGTGGGACTAGTCCAGATACGCAGTATTTT. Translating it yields CASSERGGTSPDTQYF.

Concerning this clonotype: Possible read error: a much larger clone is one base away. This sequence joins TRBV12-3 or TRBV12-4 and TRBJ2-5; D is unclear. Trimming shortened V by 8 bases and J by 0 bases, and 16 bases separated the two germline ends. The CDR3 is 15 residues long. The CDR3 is CASGALGWYQETQYF. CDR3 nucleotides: TGTGCCAGCGGCGCCCTTGGGTGGTACCAAGAGACCCAGTACTTC.

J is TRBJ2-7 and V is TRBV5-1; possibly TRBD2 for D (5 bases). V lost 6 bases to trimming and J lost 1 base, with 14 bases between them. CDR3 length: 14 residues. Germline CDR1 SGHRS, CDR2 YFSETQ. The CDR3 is CASTPSSSSYEQYF. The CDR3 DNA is TGCGCCAGCACGCCTTCTAGCTCTTCCTACGAGCAGTACTTC.

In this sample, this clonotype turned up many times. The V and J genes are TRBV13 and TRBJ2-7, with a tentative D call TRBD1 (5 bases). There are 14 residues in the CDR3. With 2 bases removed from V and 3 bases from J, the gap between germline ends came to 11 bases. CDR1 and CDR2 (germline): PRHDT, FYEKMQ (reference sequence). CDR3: CASSLRRQHYEQYF. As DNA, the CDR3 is TGTGCCAGCAGCTTACGACGACAGCACTACGAGCAGTACTTC. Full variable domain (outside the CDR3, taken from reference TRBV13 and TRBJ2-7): AAGVIQSPRHLIKEKRETATLKCYPIPRHDTVYWYQQGPGQDPQFLISFYEKMQSDKGSIPDRFSAQQFSDYHSELNMSSLELGDSALYFCASSLRRQHYEQYFGPGTRLTVT.

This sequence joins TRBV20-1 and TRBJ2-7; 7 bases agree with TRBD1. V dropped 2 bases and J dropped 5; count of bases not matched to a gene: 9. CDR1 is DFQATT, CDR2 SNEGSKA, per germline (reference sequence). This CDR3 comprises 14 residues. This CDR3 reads CSARRGQALHEQYF. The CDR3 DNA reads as TGCAGTGCTAGAAGGGGGCAAGCCCTGCACGAGCAGTACTTC.

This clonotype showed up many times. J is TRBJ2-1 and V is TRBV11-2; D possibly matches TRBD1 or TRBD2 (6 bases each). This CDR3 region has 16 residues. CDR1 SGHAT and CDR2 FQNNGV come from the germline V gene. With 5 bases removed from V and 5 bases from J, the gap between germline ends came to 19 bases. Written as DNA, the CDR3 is TGTGCCAGCAGCCTTAGGTCGGGGGCGGGAAACAATGAGCAGTTCTTC. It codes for CASSLRSGAGNNEQFF.

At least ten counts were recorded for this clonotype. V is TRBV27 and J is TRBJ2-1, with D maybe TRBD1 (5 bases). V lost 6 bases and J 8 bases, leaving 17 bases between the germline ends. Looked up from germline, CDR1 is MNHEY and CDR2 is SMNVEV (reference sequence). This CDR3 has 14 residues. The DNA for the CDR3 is TGTGCCAGCAGCACCTTTTCCAGGGAATATGAGCAGTTCTTC. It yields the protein CASSTFSREYEQFF.

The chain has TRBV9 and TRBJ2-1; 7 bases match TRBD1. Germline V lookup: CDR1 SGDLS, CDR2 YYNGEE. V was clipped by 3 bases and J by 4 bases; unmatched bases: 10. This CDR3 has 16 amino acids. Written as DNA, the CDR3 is TGTGCCAGCAGCGATAGTACAGGGGCCAAATACAATGAGCAGTTCTTC. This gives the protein CASSDSTGAKYNEQFF.

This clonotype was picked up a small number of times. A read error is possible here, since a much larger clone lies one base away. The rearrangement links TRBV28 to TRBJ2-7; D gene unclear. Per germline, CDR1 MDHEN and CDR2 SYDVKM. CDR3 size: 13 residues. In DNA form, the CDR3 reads TGTGTCAGCAGTTTAGGCGGCTGGTACGAGCAGTACTTC. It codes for CVSSLGGWYEQYF. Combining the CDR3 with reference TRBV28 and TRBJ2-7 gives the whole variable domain DVKVTQSSRYLVKRTGEKVFLECVQDMDHENMFWYRQDPGLGLRLIYFSYDVKMKEKGDIPEGYSVSREKKERFSLILESASTNQTSMYLCVSSLGGWYEQYFGPGTRLTVT.

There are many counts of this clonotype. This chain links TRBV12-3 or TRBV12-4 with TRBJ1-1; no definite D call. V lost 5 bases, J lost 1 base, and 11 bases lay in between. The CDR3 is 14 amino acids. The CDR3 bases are TGTGCCAGCAGTCCCCGGACGGCGAACACTGAAGCTTTCTTT. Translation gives CASSPRTANTEAFF.

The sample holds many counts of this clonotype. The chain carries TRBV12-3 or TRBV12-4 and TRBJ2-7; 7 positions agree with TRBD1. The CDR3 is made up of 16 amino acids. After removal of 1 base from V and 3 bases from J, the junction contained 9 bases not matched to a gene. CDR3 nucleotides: TGTGCCAGCAGTTTAGGTGGGGCAGGGGGAAACTACGAGCAGTACTTC. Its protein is CASSLGGAGGNYEQYF.

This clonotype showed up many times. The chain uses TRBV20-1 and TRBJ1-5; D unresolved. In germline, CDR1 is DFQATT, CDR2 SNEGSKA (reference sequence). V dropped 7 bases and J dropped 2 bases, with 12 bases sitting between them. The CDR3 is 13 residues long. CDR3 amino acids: CSVPGLGNQPQHF. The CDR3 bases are TGCAGTGTCCCGGGGTTAGGCAATCAGCCCCAGCATTTT.

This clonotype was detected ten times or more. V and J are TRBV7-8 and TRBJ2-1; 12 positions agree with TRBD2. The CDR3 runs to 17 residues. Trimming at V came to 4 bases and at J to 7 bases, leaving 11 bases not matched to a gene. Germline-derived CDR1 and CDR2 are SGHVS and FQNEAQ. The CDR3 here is CASSSGLAGRLSNEQFF. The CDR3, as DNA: TGTGCCAGCAGCTCGGGACTAGCGGGCCGTCTGTCGAATGAGCAGTTCTTC.

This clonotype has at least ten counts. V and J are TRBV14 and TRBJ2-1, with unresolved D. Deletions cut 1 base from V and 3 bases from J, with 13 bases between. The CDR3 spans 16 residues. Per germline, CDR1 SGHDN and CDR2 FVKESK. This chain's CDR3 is CASSQVEGSSYNEQFF. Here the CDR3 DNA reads TGTGCCAGCAGCCAAGTGGAAGGGTCCAGCTACAATGAGCAGTTCTTC.